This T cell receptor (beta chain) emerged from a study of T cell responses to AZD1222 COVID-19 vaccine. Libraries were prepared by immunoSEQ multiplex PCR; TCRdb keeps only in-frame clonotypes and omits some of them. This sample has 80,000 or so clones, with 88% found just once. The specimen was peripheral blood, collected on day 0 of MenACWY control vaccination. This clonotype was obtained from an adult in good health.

CDR3 region: CASSLAAGYEKLFF. CDR3 coding DNA: TGTGCCAGCAGCTTAGCAGCCGGGTATGAAAAACTGTTTTTT. The rearrangement uses TRBV7-9 and TRBJ1-4; D uncertain. CDR1 is SEHNR, CDR2 FQNEAQ, per germline (reference sequence). The CDR3 spans 14 residues. Trimming shortened V by 0 bases and J by 6 bases, and 8 bases separated the two germline ends.